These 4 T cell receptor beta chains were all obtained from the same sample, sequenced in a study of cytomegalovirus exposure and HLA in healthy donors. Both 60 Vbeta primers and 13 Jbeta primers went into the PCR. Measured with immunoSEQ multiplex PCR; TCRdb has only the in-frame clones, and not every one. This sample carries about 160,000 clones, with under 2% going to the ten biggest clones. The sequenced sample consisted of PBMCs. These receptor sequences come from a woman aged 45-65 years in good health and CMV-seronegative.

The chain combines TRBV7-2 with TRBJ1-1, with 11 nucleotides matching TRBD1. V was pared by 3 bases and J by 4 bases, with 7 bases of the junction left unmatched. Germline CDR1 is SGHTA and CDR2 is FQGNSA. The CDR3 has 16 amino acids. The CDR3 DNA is TGTGCCAGCAGCTTCTCGGAGGGGACAGGGGGCACTGAAGCTTTCTTT. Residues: CASSFSEGTGGTEAFF. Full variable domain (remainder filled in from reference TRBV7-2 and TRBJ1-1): GAGVSQSPSNKVTEKGKDVELRCDPISGHTALYWYRQSLGQGLEFLIYFQGNSAPDKSGLPSDRFSAERTGGSVSTLTIQRTQQEDSAVYLCASSFSEGTGGTEAFFGQGTRLTVV.

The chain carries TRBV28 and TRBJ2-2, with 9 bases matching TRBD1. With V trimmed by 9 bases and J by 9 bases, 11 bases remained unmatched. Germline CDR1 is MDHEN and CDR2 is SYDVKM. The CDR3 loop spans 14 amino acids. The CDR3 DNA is TGTGCCAGTACCGGGACAGGGCATGACCGGGAGCTGTTTTTT. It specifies CASTGTGHDRELFF.

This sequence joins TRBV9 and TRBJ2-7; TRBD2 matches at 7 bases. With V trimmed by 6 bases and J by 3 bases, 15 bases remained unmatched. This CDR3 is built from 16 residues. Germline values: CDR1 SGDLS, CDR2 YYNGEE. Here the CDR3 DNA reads TGTGCCAGCACCCGGGGCCCAACTAGCGACTACTACGAGCAGTACTTC. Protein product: CASTRGPTSDYYEQYF.

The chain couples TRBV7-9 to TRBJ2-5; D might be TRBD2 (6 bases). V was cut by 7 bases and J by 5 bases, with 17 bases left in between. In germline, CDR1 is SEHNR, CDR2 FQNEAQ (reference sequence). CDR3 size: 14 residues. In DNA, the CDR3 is TGTGCCAGCACCACCGGGAGCTACAGGGAGACCCAGTACTTC. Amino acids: CASTTGSYRETQYF.